This T cell receptor beta chain was sequenced in a study of Graves' ophthalmopathy and Graves' hyperthyroidism. Across the whole study: Peripheral blood was gathered at first diagnosis, ahead of any treatment whatsoever.

Study-level results: The model predicted ophthalmopathy progression with 70.59% sensitivity and around 72% specificity.

This clonotype was seen a handful of times. The antigen is undetermined. Ophthalmopathy in the donors was of moderate-to-severe activity, with CAS ≥3, NOSPECS ≥4 and duration under 3 months. The diagnosis was founded upon clinical symptoms, serum thyroxine, TRAb, thyroid ultrasound and orbital computed tomography. Beta-chain TCR CDR3 regions were amplified from RNA transcripts. Second-round multiplex PCR came after a first-round RT-PCR that employed HTBI primers. TCRdb ran MiXCR on the multiplex PCR reads and lists one entry per CDR3 protein. The table shows 200,000 to 300,000 distinct CDR3 sequences, with less than 55% occurring only once. Trimming cost V 1 base and J 4 bases, with 14 bases left between them. CDR3 length equals 14 residues. The germline V gene has CDR1 DFQATT and CDR2 SNEGSKA (reference sequence).

The clonotype was recovered from an adult man with Graves' ophthalmopathy. The rearrangement links TRBV20-1 to TRBJ2-7; perhaps TRBD1 as D (6 bases). The specimen was peripheral blood. The DNA for the CDR3 is TGCAGTGCTAGAGGGGAGACAGGAGGATACGAGCAGTACTTC. Amino acids: CSARGETGGYEQYF.